Listed here are 20 T cell receptor beta chains from one sample, sequenced in a study of regulatory T cells in long-lasting Graves disease. The authors built TCR beta libraries using iRepertoire HTBI primers and Arm-PCR of CDR3 regions. MiXCR, run by TCRdb on the multiplex PCR reads, gives a single entry per CDR3 protein. The sample records 400,000 to 500,000 distinct CDR3 sequences, under 25% being singletons. Sample time point: persistent/refractory GD, antithyroid drugs over 5 years with positive TRAb. PBMC-extracted RNA yielded the TCR library. The source was peripheral blood mononuclear cells (PBMCs), collected when the disease was refractory, from a patient treated with antithyroid drugs. The origin of the receptors is a female donor with Graves disease.

This clonotype was counted at least ten times. The V and J genes are TRBV12-3 or TRBV12-4 and TRBJ2-4; 9 bases fit TRBD1. V was pared by 2 bases and J by 6 bases, with 8 bases of the junction left unmatched. This CDR3 contains 16 residues. The chain's CDR3 is CASSLSPEDRGNIQYF. The CDR3 nucleotides are TGTGCCAGCAGTTTATCCCCAGAGGACAGGGGAAACATTCAGTACTTC.

This clonotype was seen repeatedly, ten times or more. The V and J genes are TRBV6-5 and TRBJ2-7, with unresolved D. V gave up 2 bases and J gave up 5 bases, with 13 bases separating them. The CDR3 runs 14 residues. Germline CDR1 MNHEY, CDR2 SVGAGI. CDR3 bases: TGTGCCAGCAGTTACCGTTCCCTGGCCCACGAGCAGTACTTC. It specifies CASSYRSLAHEQYF.

Worth noting for this clonotype: At one boundary the junction diverges from the germline segment, which might be a read error. J is TRBJ1-1 and V is TRBV3-1; no reliable D call. Germline V gene sequence: CDR1 LGHDT, CDR2 YNNKEL (reference sequence). The CDR3 spans 12 residues. As DNA, the CDR3 is TGTGTCAGCTCGGACTGGGATGCTGAAGCTTTCTTT. It translates to CVSSDWDAEAFF.

The gene calls are TRBV6-2 or TRBV6-3 and TRBJ2-3; tentatively, D is TRBD2 (6 bases). This CDR3 spans 15 amino acids. V was clipped by 0 bases and J by 1 base, with 8 bases between them. Germline V gives CDR1 MNHEY, CDR2 SVGEGT. The CDR3 region has the DNA TGTGCCAGCAGTTACTCAGCTAGCGGCACAGATACGCAGTATTTT. It encodes CASSYSASGTDTQYF.

CDR3 coding DNA: TGTGCCAGCAGCTCCGGGACTAGTGAGTTCAATGAGCAGTTCTTC. The encoded protein is CASSSGTSEFNEQFF. The chain is built from TRBV7-9 and TRBJ2-1; 8 nucleotides line up with TRBD2. V was pared by 4 bases and J by 6 bases, with 8 bases of the junction left unmatched. The CDR3 is 15 amino acids. The germline V gene has CDR1 SEHNR and CDR2 FQNEAQ (reference sequence).

This chain links TRBV18 with TRBJ2-7, with D possibly being TRBD1 (6 bases). The CDR3 has 15 amino acids. CDR1 is KGHSH, CDR2 LQKENI, per germline. V lost 2 bases, J lost 3 bases, and 14 bases lay in between. CDR3 DNA: TGTGCCAGCTCACCATACGGGGACACCGACTACGAGCAGTACTTC. Its translation is CASSPYGDTDYEQYF.

The sample holds one count of this clonotype. V and J are TRBV5-4 and TRBJ2-2; D is unclear. The CDR3 has 15 amino acids. Germline-derived CDR1 and CDR2 are SGHNT and YYREEE (reference sequence). V was trimmed by 3 bases and J by 1 base, leaving 10 bases between them. The CDR3 is CASSSRRGNTGELFF. The CDR3, as DNA: TGTGCCAGCAGCTCGCGGCGAGGGAACACCGGGGAGCTGTTTTTT.

The sample holds a few counts of this clonotype. This chain uses TRBV5-1 with TRBJ2-1; D uncertain. CDR3 size: 14 residues. V was trimmed by 0 bases and J by 4 bases, leaving 8 bases between them. Germline lookup yields CDR1 SGHRS and CDR2 YFSETQ. In nucleotides, the CDR3 is TGCGCCAGCAGCTTGGGCCGGCTATACAATGAGCAGTTCTTC. It codes for CASSLGRLYNEQFF. Full variable domain (remainder filled in from reference TRBV5-1 and TRBJ2-1): KAGVTQTPRYLIKTRGQQVTLSCSPISGHRSVSWYQQTPGQGLQFLFEYFSETQRNKGNFPGRFSGRQFSNSRSEMNVSTLELGDSALYLCASSLGRLYNEQFFGPGTRLTVL.

The V gene is TRBV7-9, the J gene TRBJ2-7; D may correspond to TRBD1 or TRBD2 (5 bases each). This CDR3 is 15 amino acids long. CDR1 SEHNR and CDR2 FQNEAQ come from the germline V gene (reference sequence). The V end was cut by 3 bases, the J end by 3 bases, with 15 bases between. The CDR3, as DNA: TGTGCCAGCAGCTTCACTCTGGGGGACGGCTACGAGCAGTACTTC. The encoded protein is CASSFTLGDGYEQYF.

The sample holds many counts of this clonotype. This chain connects TRBV20-1 to TRBJ1-5; D might be TRBD1 (6 bases). Germline CDR1 is DFQATT and CDR2 is SNEGSKA (reference sequence). The CDR3 length is 16 residues. The ends were cut back, 4 bases at V and 0 bases at J, with 16 bases in the middle. In DNA, the CDR3 is TGCAGTGCTAAGCGCAGGGGACAAAATAGCAATCAGCCCCAGCATTTT. It yields the protein CSAKRRGQNSNQPQHF.

The chain joins TRBV5-4 to TRBJ1-1; 10 positions match TRBD1. With V trimmed by 3 bases and J by 1 base, 9 bases remained unmatched. Per germline, CDR1 SGHNT and CDR2 YYREEE (reference sequence). This CDR3 has 17 residues. CDR3 DNA sequence: TGTGCCAGCAGCTCTGACAGGGGGCTAAGAGCGAACACTGAAGCTTTCTTT. This translates into CASSSDRGLRANTEAFF.

The V and J genes are TRBV10-3 and TRBJ2-6; D is ambiguous. With 3 bases removed from V and 0 bases from J, the gap between germline ends came to 9 bases. The CDR3 length is 16 residues. Germline CDR1 is ENHRY and CDR2 is SYGVKD. The CDR3 spells CAISDDISSGANVLTF. CDR3 DNA: TGTGCCATCAGTGATGATATTTCCTCTGGGGCCAACGTCCTGACTTTC.

This clonotype was counted at least ten times. The chain has TRBV7-9 and TRBJ2-5; 7 positions match TRBD2. The V segment lost 2 bases and the J segment 2 bases; nucleotides outside the gene matches: 5. This CDR3 is 15 amino acids long. The germline gives CDR1 SEHNR, CDR2 FQNEAQ (reference sequence). CDR3 DNA sequence: TGTGCCAGCAGCTTAATACTAGCGCAGCAAGAGACCCAGTACTTC. Amino acid sequence: CASSLILAQQETQYF.

There are many counts of this clonotype. The J gene is TRBJ2-7, the V gene TRBV7-2; D not certain. This CDR3 region has 13 residues. Germline CDR1 reads SGHTA; CDR2 reads FQGNSA. Trimming stripped 1 base from V and 2 bases from J, with 6 bases between. The CDR3 is CASSLGWAYEQYF. The DNA for the CDR3 is TGTGCCAGCAGCTTAGGGTGGGCCTACGAGCAGTACTTC.

The J gene is TRBJ2-6, the V gene TRBV4-2, with TRBD1 matching over 7 bases. V trimming: 0 bases; J trimming: 2 bases; junction bases outside the gene matches: 1. Germline values: CDR1 LGHNA, CDR2 YNFKEQ. The CDR3 runs to 16 residues. In DNA, the CDR3 is TGTGCCAGCAGCCAAGATACAGGGGCTGGGGCCAACGTCCTGACTTTC. Translated: CASSQDTGAGANVLTF.

This chain uses TRBV25-1 with TRBJ2-3; 12 bases fit TRBD2. Germline CDR1 reads MGHDK; CDR2 reads SYGVNS. The CDR3 covers 14 residues. Trimming took 4 bases from V and 6 from J; bases not matched to a gene: 2. The CDR3 bases are TGTGCCAGCAGTGCTAGCGGGAGGGATGATACGCAGTATTTT. Encoded protein: CASSASGRDDTQYF.

This clonotype was seen only a few times. This chain's CDR3 is CASSFPGGVGTDTQYF. CDR3 bases: TGTGCCAGCAGTTTCCCCGGGGGCGTTGGCACAGATACGCAGTATTTT. This chain links TRBV12-3 or TRBV12-4 with TRBJ2-3; possibly TRBD1 or TRBD2 for D (6 bases each). The CDR3 has 16 amino acids. The V gene lost 3 bases and the J gene lost 1 base, with 14 bases spanning the gap.

With regard to this clonotype: Given a much more abundant clone one base away, this may be a read error. Since no conserved phenylalanine or tryptophan closes the CDR3, a read error is the likely cause. This chain joins TRBV28 and TRBJ1-5; D unresolved. Trimming took off 6 bases at V and 1 base at J, with 10 bases between the two ends. CDR1 is MDHEN, CDR2 SYDVKM, per germline. The CDR3 spans 14 residues. The DNA for the CDR3 is TGTGCCAGCAGCCGCGTGGCGAGCAATCAGCCCCAGCATCTT. It encodes CASSRVASNQPQHL.

The rearrangement uses TRBV3-1 and TRBJ2-7; 7 bases are shared with TRBD1. CDR1 is LGHDT, CDR2 YNNKEL, per germline (reference sequence). The CDR3 contains 15 residues. With V trimmed by 1 base and J by 6 bases, 9 bases remained unmatched. CDR3 residues: CASSQGGHRGIEQYF. CDR3 in DNA: TGTGCCAGCAGCCAAGGCGGCCACAGGGGTATCGAGCAGTACTTC.

The V call is TRBV4-1, the J call TRBJ1-1, with TRBD1 matching 7 bases. The germline CDR1 and CDR2 sequences are MGHRA and YSYEKL. The CDR3 length is 15 residues. Losses at the gene ends were 4 bases for V and 1 base for J; bases not matched to a gene: 6. CDR3 sequence: CASSLSGTANTEAFF. The CDR3 nucleotides are TGCGCCAGCAGCCTCTCAGGGACAGCGAACACTGAAGCTTTCTTT.